The 24 T cell receptor beta chains below come from one sample, sequenced in a study of OX40 agonist ivuxolimab in advanced cancers. Profiled with immunoSEQ multiplex PCR; TCRdb holds only in-frame clones, not every one. The data hold 35,000 to 40,000 clones, with roughly 78% observed a single time. Sequenced material: CD4+ or CD8+ T cells sorted from blood, taken in a trial of the OX40 agonist ivuxolimab. The receptor source for this set is an adult with an advanced solid tumor such as melanoma, head and neck, liver or kidney cancer.

J is TRBJ2-7 and V is TRBV29-1; possibly TRBD2 for D (5 bases). With 7 bases removed from V and 5 bases from J, the gap between germline ends came to 21 bases. This CDR3 spans 14 amino acids. In germline, CDR1 is SQVTM, CDR2 ANQGSEA. CDR3: CSAEGTRGSDEQYF. The CDR3 bases are TGCAGCGCTGAGGGTACTCGGGGATCTGACGAGCAGTACTTC.

V and J are TRBV19 and TRBJ2-1; D may be TRBD1 (6 bases). Germline V gives CDR1 LNHDA, CDR2 SQIVND (reference sequence). V was pared by 7 bases and J by 0 bases, with 10 bases between. The CDR3 is 14 residues long. The CDR3 DNA reads as TGTGCCAGTACAGGGGAGAGCTCCTACAATGAGCAGTTCTTC. Protein: CASTGESSYNEQFF.

This clone was counted between two and nine times. The chain carries TRBV6-1 and TRBJ2-2; TRBD2 matches 8 bases. The CDR3 consists of 13 residues. V was clipped by 7 bases and J by 5 bases; unmatched bases: 3. CDR1 MNHNS and CDR2 SASEGT come from the germline V gene. CDR3 in amino acids: CASTKRGTGELFF. CDR3 nucleotides: TGTGCCAGCACGAAGCGGGGGACCGGGGAGCTGTTTTTT.

By share of the sample, this clone is medium-sized. This sequence joins TRBV7-9 and TRBJ2-7; D remains ambiguous. This CDR3 comprises 16 residues. Per the germline V gene, CDR1 is SEHNR and CDR2 is FQNEAQ (reference sequence). The V and J ends lost 4 bases and 0 bases respectively, with 16 bases between them. In DNA form, the CDR3 reads TGTGCCAGCAGCTATAAGGCCTCCCGCTCCTCCTACGAGCAGTACTTC. Translation: CASSYKASRSSYEQYF.

The chain joins TRBV7-6 to TRBJ2-3; no clear D. CDR3 length: 13 residues. Germline assignment: CDR1 SGHVS and CDR2 FNYEAQ. Trimming pared 2 bases from V and 4 bases from J, leaving 7 bases between. This CDR3 is CASSLIFSDTQYF. DNA for the CDR3: TGTGCCAGCAGCTTAATCTTCTCAGATACGCAGTATTTT.

This clone was picked up a small number of times. This chain uses TRBV10-2 with TRBJ2-7; D gene ambiguous. This CDR3 has 11 residues. CDR1 WSHSY and CDR2 SAAADI come from the germline V gene. V shed 6 bases and J shed 3 bases, with 6 bases lying between them. In DNA, the CDR3 is TGCGCCAGCAGCTCCAACTACGAGCAGTACTTC. Its protein is CASSSNYEQYF.

The chain joins TRBV9 to TRBJ2-3, with a tentative D call TRBD1 (6 bases). This CDR3 has 12 residues. V was pared by 3 bases and J by 6 bases, with 8 bases between. From germline, CDR1 is SGDLS and CDR2 YYNGEE. The CDR3 reads CASSAQGDTQYF. CDR3 coding DNA: TGTGCCAGCAGCGCTCAGGGGGATACGCAGTATTTT.

This clone is termed medium-sized. V is TRBV11-2 and J is TRBJ2-7; 8 bases match TRBD1. The CDR3 loop spans 16 amino acids. Losses at the gene ends were 5 bases for V and 5 bases for J; bases not matched to a gene: 14. Germline values: CDR1 SGHAT, CDR2 FQNNGV. For the CDR3, the DNA is TGTGCCAGCAGCGGGGGAGGACAGGGCGTGTTTCACGAGCAGTACTTC. Its protein product is CASSGGGQGVFHEQYF.

J is TRBJ2-1 and V is TRBV29-1, with D unresolved. V was clipped by 4 bases and J by 8 bases, with 9 bases between them. This CDR3 spans 11 amino acids. CDR1 is SQVTM and CDR2 is ANQGSEA in the germline V gene. The CDR3 loop is CSVGEAYEQFF. The CDR3 nucleotides are TGCAGCGTTGGGGAAGCTTATGAGCAGTTCTTC.

The chain carries TRBV28 and TRBJ2-7; a weak D match, TRBD2 (6 bases). Trimming cost V 2 bases and J 3 bases, with 14 bases left between them. CDR3 length equals 15 residues. Looked up from germline, CDR1 is MDHEN and CDR2 is SYDVKM. The CDR3 protein is CASSLGGVYNYEQYF. Written as DNA, the CDR3 is TGTGCCAGCAGTTTAGGAGGGGTCTACAACTACGAGCAGTACTTC.

V and J are TRBV10-1 and TRBJ2-5, with 8 bases matching TRBD1. The J call may be mistaken, given a closer DNA end match to TRBJ2-7. CDR3 length: 11 residues. CDR1 and CDR2 from the germline V gene are WNHNN and SYGVQD (reference sequence). The CDR3 sequence is CGNRGVYEQYF. The CDR3 DNA reads as TGCGGTAACAGGGGGGTCTACGAGCAGTACTTC.

The rearrangement joins TRBV18 to TRBJ1-1; a possible D gene is TRBD1 (5 bases). The CDR3 contains 15 residues. Trimming removed 5 bases at V and 1 base at J, with 14 bases between. In germline, CDR1 is KGHSH, CDR2 LQKENI. CDR3 bases: TGTGCCAGCTCATACCGACAGACCCAGAACACTGAAGCTTTCTTT. Encoded protein: CASSYRQTQNTEAFF. The variable domain in full, with the rest retrieved from reference TRBV18 and TRBJ1-1, is NAGVMQNPRHLVRRRGQEARLRCSPMKGHSHVYWYRQLPEEGLKFMVYLQKENIIDESGMPKERFSAEFPKEGPSILRIQQVVRGDSAAYFCASSYRQTQNTEAFFGQGTRLTVV.

The chain links TRBV10-3 to TRBJ2-7; the match to TRBD1 covers 8 bases. Germline V gene lookup returns CDR1 ENHRY and CDR2 SYGVKD. This CDR3 is built from 14 residues. V gave up 4 bases and J gave up 6 bases; unmatched junction bases: 8. This CDR3 is CAISAQGVRGEQYF. The CDR3 coding sequence is TGTGCCATCAGTGCACAGGGGGTTAGGGGCGAGCAGTACTTC.

This clone came up once. V and J are TRBV6-5 and TRBJ1-2, with D possibly matching TRBD1 (5 bases). CDR1 MNHEY and CDR2 SVGAGI come from the germline V gene. Trimming left V 6 bases short and J 1 base short, with 12 bases between. CDR3 size: 14 residues. The CDR3 DNA is TGTGCCAGCAGGAGGGGCGAGGGTAACTATGGCTACACCTTC. This gives the protein CASRRGEGNYGYTF.

The chain links TRBV5-4 to TRBJ1-6, with TRBD1 matching 8 bases. Germline V gene lookup returns CDR1 SGHNT and CDR2 YYREEE (reference sequence). The CDR3 consists of 16 residues. Trimming removed 0 bases from V and 7 bases from J; junction bases left unmatched: 6. In nucleotides, the CDR3 is TGTGCCAGCAGCTTGGAAGCCAGGGGGCGGAATTCACCCCTCCACTTT. Translated, it gives CASSLEARGRNSPLHF.

The CDR3 coding sequence is TGTGCCAGCAGCGTAGCGGGGTGGGGACCTCTAAACACTGAAGCTTTCTTT. Its protein product is CASSVAGWGPLNTEAFF. This chain connects TRBV9 to TRBJ1-1, with D perhaps TRBD1 (5 bases). From germline, CDR1 is SGDLS and CDR2 YYNGEE. V lost 0 bases, J lost 2 bases, and 17 bases lay in between. The CDR3 consists of 17 residues. The full variable domain, rest sourced from reference TRBV9 and TRBJ1-1, is DSGVTQTPKHLITATGQRVTLRCSPRSGDLSVYWYQQSLDQGLQFLIQYYNGEERAKGNILERFSAQQFPDLHSELNLSSLELGDSALYFCASSVAGWGPLNTEAFFGQGTRLTVV.

The V and J genes are TRBV29-1 and TRBJ2-3, with D possibly called TRBD1 or TRBD2 (5 bases each). Germline CDR1 and CDR2: SQVTM and ANQGSEA. CDR3 length equals 16 residues. V dropped 7 bases and J dropped 3 bases, with 23 bases sitting between them. The CDR3 region has the DNA TGCAGCGGGTGTCCGGTCGACCCGGGACGGACAGATACGCAGTATTTT. It is translated as CSGCPVDPGRTDTQYF.

The gene calls are TRBV10-1 and TRBJ2-5, with 7 bases aligning to TRBD2. CDR1 is WNHNN, CDR2 SYGVQD, per germline (reference sequence). Trimming took 6 bases from V and 5 from J; bases not matched to a gene: 18. CDR3 length equals 17 residues. The CDR3 DNA reads as TGCGCCAGCAGAGGACCCCTTAGAGGGGAGGGTGGGGAGACCCAGTACTTC. Translation gives CASRGPLRGEGGETQYF.

Only a few counts were recorded for this clone. The V gene is TRBV18, the J gene TRBJ1-5; possibly TRBD1 for D (6 bases). V lost 6 bases and J lost 6, with 12 bases in between. Per the germline V gene, CDR1 is KGHSH and CDR2 is LQKENI. The length of the CDR3 is 13 residues. The CDR3 is CASSERGTQPQHF. The DNA of the CDR3 is TGTGCCAGCTCTGAAAGGGGGACTCAGCCCCAGCATTTT.

The V and J genes are TRBV10-3 and TRBJ2-7; D is possibly TRBD1 or TRBD2 (5 bases each). CDR1 is ENHRY and CDR2 is SYGVKD in the germline V gene. Trimming pared 6 bases from V and 0 bases from J, leaving 12 bases between. The CDR3 contains 14 residues. CDR3 bases: TGTGCCATCAGACCGGGACCGAGCTCCTACGAGCAGTACTTC. Its translation is CAIRPGPSSYEQYF.

CDR3 loop: CASSQPGSREQFF. CDR3 nucleotides: TGCGCCAGCAGCCAACCGGGGAGTAGGGAGCAGTTCTTC. The chain employs TRBV4-1 and TRBJ2-1; tentative D call: TRBD2 (5 bases). The CDR3 is 13 residues long. CDR1 is MGHRA, CDR2 YSYEKL, per germline. The V and J ends lost 2 bases and 10 bases respectively, with 12 bases between them.

Within the sample, this clone is medium-sized. This sequence joins TRBV7-8 and TRBJ2-3, with 11 bases matching TRBD2. The CDR3 totals 16 residues. Germline CDR1 SGHVS, CDR2 FQNEAQ. V gave up 4 bases and J gave up 8 bases; unmatched junction bases: 11. Written as DNA, the CDR3 is TGTGCCAGCAGCTCTCCGGGACTAGCGGTCCCGCGTACGCAGTATTTT. Amino acid sequence: CASSSPGLAVPRTQYF.

The chain employs TRBV11-3 and TRBJ2-1, with 12 bases aligning to TRBD1. V was clipped by 4 bases and J by 2 bases; unmatched bases: 3. Germline CDR1 reads SGHNT; CDR2 reads YENEEA. This CDR3 region has 16 residues. The CDR3, as DNA: TGTGCCAGCAGCTCGGGACAGGGGGCCACCTACAATGAGCAGTTCTTC. As protein: CASSSGQGATYNEQFF.

This chain uses TRBV10-2 with TRBJ1-2, with TRBD1 matching over 7 bases. This CDR3 has 12 residues. Losses at the gene ends were 8 bases for V and 6 bases for J; bases not matched to a gene: 6. Per the germline V gene, CDR1 is WSHSY and CDR2 is SAAADI. The chain's CDR3 is CASRTGDDGYTF. The CDR3 DNA reads as TGCGCCAGCCGAACAGGGGATGATGGCTACACCTTC.